Only one count was recorded for the clone carrying this T cell receptor beta chain. What it binds is not known. CDR3 length equals 15 residues. CDR1 is MNHNS, CDR2 SASEGT, per germline. Trimming shortened V by 2 bases and J by 2 bases, and 10 bases separated the two germline ends. The sample comes from a study of T cell responses to AZD1222 COVID-19 vaccine. Study-wide results and caveats: Clonal diversity may have been underestimated, and the donors were mostly white British, with more females than males. Elevations in Spike-specific TCR breadth and depth followed administration of two AZD1222 doses. As reported, nearly half of all spike-specific TCRs target variant regions that are unmutated.

The assay was immunoSEQ multiplex PCR, and TCRdb's table has in-frame clones only and misses some. The sample has some 130,000 clones; approximately 92% are singletons. It was second doses at about 4 or about 12 weeks that were pooled. The sequencing here drew on peripheral blood, taken 28 days after the second AZD1222 dose. The origin of this receptor is an adult who received the AZD1222 COVID-19 vaccine. The chain combines TRBV6-1 with TRBJ1-5; tentatively, D is TRBD1 (5 bases). The CDR3 sequence: CASSERGVGNQPQHF. CDR3 bases: TGTGCCAGCAGTGAAAGGGGTGTGGGCAATCAGCCCCAGCATTTT.